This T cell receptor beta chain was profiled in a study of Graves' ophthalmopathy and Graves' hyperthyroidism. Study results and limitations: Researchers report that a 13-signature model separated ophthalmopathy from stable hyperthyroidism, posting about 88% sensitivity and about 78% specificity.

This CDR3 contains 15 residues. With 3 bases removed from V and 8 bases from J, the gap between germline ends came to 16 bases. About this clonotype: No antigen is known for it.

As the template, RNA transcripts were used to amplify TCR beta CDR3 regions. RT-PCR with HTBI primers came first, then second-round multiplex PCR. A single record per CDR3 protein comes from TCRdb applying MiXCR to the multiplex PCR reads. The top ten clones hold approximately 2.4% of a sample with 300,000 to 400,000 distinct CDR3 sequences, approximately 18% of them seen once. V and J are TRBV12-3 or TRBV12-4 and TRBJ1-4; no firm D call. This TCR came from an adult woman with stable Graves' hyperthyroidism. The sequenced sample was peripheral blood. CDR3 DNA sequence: TGTGCCAGCAGTTTTTGGGGATCCTCTTCGGAAAAACTGTTTTTT. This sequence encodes CASSFWGSSSEKLFF.